Following are 16 T cell receptor beta chains from one sample sequenced in a study of blood T cell repertoires in COVID-19. Profiling relied on immunoSEQ multiplex PCR, and the TCRdb table lists in-frame clones only, not all of them. The sample consists of approximately 280,000 clones, 65% to 90% of them appearing once. The specimen was peripheral blood. All receptors derive from a man in his fifties with active or convalescent COVID-19.

A few counts support this clone. The J gene is TRBJ1-1, the V gene TRBV18; D is unclear. Germline CDR1 is KGHSH and CDR2 is LQKENI. V was shortened by 3 bases and J by 12 bases, with 17 bases between the two germline ends. This CDR3 comprises 13 residues. This CDR3 reads CASSPDGGLFTFF. The CDR3, as DNA: TGTGCCAGCTCACCCGACGGTGGACTTTTTACTTTCTTT.

The chain recombines TRBV15 with TRBJ2-1; no reliable D call. The CDR3 is 14 residues long. Germline V gene lookup returns CDR1 LNHNV and CDR2 YYDKDF (reference sequence). V was pared by 0 bases and J by 6 bases, with 9 bases between. CDR3 region: CATSREPNSNEQFF. The CDR3 coding sequence is TGTGCCACCAGCAGAGAACCTAACTCCAATGAGCAGTTCTTC. Complete variable domain (other parts from reference TRBV15 and TRBJ2-1): DAMVIQNPRYQVTQFGKPVTLSCSQTLNHNVMYWYQQKSSQAPKLLFHYYDKDFNNEADTPDNFQSRRPNTSFCFLDIRSPGLGDTAMYLCATSREPNSNEQFFGPGTRLTVL.

This chain joins TRBV29-1 and TRBJ2-1; TRBD2 aligns across 12 bases. The CDR3 contains 15 residues. Germline loops: CDR1 SQVTM, CDR2 ANQGSEA. J gave up 8 bases and V 6 bases, and 11 bases lay outside the gene matches. In DNA, the CDR3 is TGCAGCGTAGGATTCTCTAGCGGGGGGGACGATGAGCAGTTCTTC. Translating gives CSVGFSSGGDDEQFF.

This rearrangement joins TRBV5-5 to TRBJ2-5; 7 positions match TRBD2. The trim removed 1 base at V and 1 base at J, leaving 4 bases unmatched. The CDR3 loop spans 15 amino acids. The germline V gene has CDR1 SGHKS and CDR2 YYEKEE (reference sequence). The CDR3 spells CASSLNRGVQETQYF. The DNA for the CDR3 is TGTGCCAGCAGCTTGAATCGGGGGGTCCAAGAGACCCAGTACTTC.

Note on this clone: This CDR3 is also generated by other DNA sequences in the sample. The rearrangement links TRBV6-5 to TRBJ2-7; perhaps TRBD1 as D (6 bases). Per the germline V gene, CDR1 is MNHEY and CDR2 is SVGAGI. This CDR3 has 14 amino acids. The V end was cut by 6 bases, the J end by 0 bases, with 12 bases between. The CDR3, as DNA: TGTGCCAGCAGCCGTGACAGGCACTCCTACGAGCAGTACTTC. Its translation: CASSRDRHSYEQYF.

The V gene is TRBV5-1, the J gene TRBJ1-3, with TRBD1 matching over 8 bases. The junction had 10 bases not matched to a gene; V was cut back by 4 bases and J by 7 bases. The germline V gene encodes CDR1 SGHRS and CDR2 YFSETQ. The CDR3 extends over 15 amino acids. The CDR3 loop is CASSIDRGRENTIYF. Written as DNA, the CDR3 is TGCGCCAGCAGCATCGACAGGGGCCGTGAGAACACCATATATTTT.

This rearrangement joins TRBV4-3 to TRBJ1-4; TRBD1 agrees at 11 bases. Germline lookup yields CDR1 LGHNA and CDR2 YSLEER. V dropped 2 bases and J dropped 0; count of bases not matched to a gene: 11. CDR3 size: 20 residues. The CDR3 nucleotides are TGCGCCAGCAGCCAAAGGAGGGCCGGGACAGGGGGGTCAACTAATGAAAAACTGTTTTTT. Translation: CASSQRRAGTGGSTNEKLFF.

This rearrangement joins TRBV18 to TRBJ2-6; D ambiguous. The CDR3 covers 18 residues. V was cut by 0 bases and J by 1 base, with 13 bases left in between. Germline V gene lookup returns CDR1 KGHSH and CDR2 LQKENI. CDR3 protein: CASSPPGRFGSGANVLTF. The CDR3 DNA reads TGTGCCAGCTCACCACCGGGCAGGTTTGGATCTGGGGCCAACGTCCTGACTTTC.

A few counts support this clone. The chain employs TRBV11-3 and TRBJ1-1; no reliable D call. The CDR3 runs to 13 residues. V was shortened by 4 bases and J by 4 bases, with 10 bases between the two germline ends. Germline values: CDR1 SGHNT, CDR2 YENEEA. The CDR3 nucleotides are TGTGCCAGCAGCTCCCTGACTGGCACTGAAGCTTTCTTT. Its translation is CASSSLTGTEAFF.

The chain joins TRBV5-5 to TRBJ2-1, with 9 bases identical to TRBD2. CDR1 and CDR2 (germline): SGHKS, YYEKEE (reference sequence). The V gene end was trimmed by 4 bases and the J gene end by 6 bases; junction bases not matched to a gene: 8. The CDR3 extends over 15 amino acids. The CDR3 DNA reads as TGTGCCAGCAGCGCCGGGACTAGCATTTTCAATGAGCAGTTCTTC. It specifies CASSAGTSIFNEQFF.

This clone appeared many times. The chain combines TRBV7-9 with TRBJ2-7; 8 bases match TRBD1. CDR3 length: 15 amino acids. V lost 5 bases and J lost 3; bases outside the gene matches: 9. Germline CDR1 and CDR2: SEHNR and FQNEAQ (reference sequence). The chain's CDR3 is CASSPMTGAGYEQYF. The CDR3 nucleotides are TGTGCCAGCAGCCCGATGACAGGGGCGGGCTACGAGCAGTACTTC.

The CDR3 coding sequence is TGTGCCAGCAGCTTAGGAGCGGGACCCTACAATGAGCAGTTCTTC. Protein: CASSLGAGPYNEQFF. The chain uses TRBV7-6 and TRBJ2-1, with TRBD2 matching 7 bases. J gave up 2 bases and V 1 base, and 2 bases lay outside the gene matches. Germline CDR1 reads SGHVS; CDR2 reads FNYEAQ. This CDR3 has 15 residues.

The chain combines TRBV29-1 with TRBJ2-7, with a weak D call TRBD1 (5 bases). The V and J ends lost 4 bases and 3 bases respectively, with 7 bases between them. The CDR3 sequence is 11 residues long. Germline V CDR1 and CDR2: SQVTM, ANQGSEA. The CDR3: CSVGQLYEQYF. For the CDR3, the DNA is TGCAGCGTTGGACAGCTCTACGAGCAGTACTTC.

As DNA, the CDR3 is TGCGCCAGCAGTGAGTCTATGGAGGCTTATAGCAATCAGCCCCAGCATTTT. Encoded protein: CASSESMEAYSNQPQHF. This rearrangement joins TRBV10-2 to TRBJ1-5; D not certain. The CDR3 spans 17 residues. The V and J ends lost 0 bases and 0 bases respectively, with 12 bases between them. Germline V gene lookup returns CDR1 WSHSY and CDR2 SAAADI.

The chain carries TRBV29-1 and TRBJ1-1; 7 nucleotides align to TRBD1. The CDR3 runs 14 residues. V lost 4 bases and J lost 0; bases outside the gene matches: 5. CDR1 and CDR2 (germline): SQVTM, ANQGSEA. CDR3: CSVGAGGLNTEAFF. CDR3 coding DNA: TGCAGCGTTGGGGCAGGGGGTTTGAACACTGAAGCTTTCTTT.

The J gene is TRBJ2-3, the V gene TRBV5-1, with D unclear. The germline CDR1 and CDR2 sequences are SGHRS and YFSETQ. Trimming removed 4 bases from V and 2 bases from J, with 11 bases in between. The CDR3 is 14 amino acids. The CDR3 spells CASSLTITTDTQYF. CDR3 DNA sequence: TGCGCCAGCAGCCTAACGATTACCACAGATACGCAGTATTTT.